The rows below give T cell receptor beta chains drawn from one sample of a study of blood T cell repertoires in COVID-19. The assay was immunoSEQ multiplex PCR, and TCRdb's table has in-frame clones only and misses some. This table has about 300,000 clones, around 84% appearing once. The material sequenced was peripheral blood. The receptors here all came from a human donor with COVID-19, enrolled during active disease. The donor label of this sample is uncertain. CDR3s include the opening cysteine and the closing phenylalanine or tryptophan. D genes are given only for firm matches. Clone size is not always given. Where it is, it says once, few, many or a class for expanded clones.

clone size	V gene	J gene	D gene	CDR3 protein	CDR3 DNA
NA	TRBV6-5	TRBJ1-5	TRBD1	CATAQQGGYQPQHF	TGTGCCACGGCCCAACAGGGGGGCTATCAGCCCCAGCATTTT
NA	TRBV9	TRBJ2-2	TRBD2	CASSPRLAGLNTGELFF	TGTGCCAGCAGCCCCAGACTAGCGGGGCTTAACACCGGGGAGCTGTTTTTT
NA	TRBV10-1	TRBJ2-1	TRBD2	CASTPNGLAGGGEQFF	TGCGCCAGCACCCCGAATGGGCTAGCGGGAGGCGGTGAGCAGTTCTTC
NA	TRBV30	TRBJ1-2	TRBD1	CACEPGQGTYGYTF	TGTGCCTGTGAGCCGGGACAGGGGACCTATGGCTACACCTTC
NA	TRBV7-2	TRBJ2-3	NA	CASSFRRGPTDTQYF	TGTGCCAGCAGCTTCAGGCGGGGACCCACAGATACGCAGTATTTT
NA	TRBV3-1/TRBV3-2	TRBJ2-5	NA	CASSLATGGETQYF	TGTGCCAGCAGCCTTGCAACCGGCGGGGAGACCCAGTACTTC
few	TRBV30	TRBJ1-2	NA	CASTPGQDFYGYTF	TGTGCCTCGACCCCGGGACAAGACTTCTATGGCTACACCTTC
NA	TRBV9	TRBJ2-6	NA	CASSVDPGGANVLTF	TGTGCCAGCAGCGTCGACCCGGGAGGGGCCAACGTCCTGACTTTC
NA	TRBV7-3	TRBJ2-7	TRBD2	CASSPRGGAYEQYF	TGTGCCAGCAGCCCCCGGGGGGGCGCCTACGAGCAGTACTTC
once	TRBV27	TRBJ1-4	TRBD1	CASSSWGQGSEKLFF	TGTGCCAGCAGTTCCTGGGGACAGGGGTCTGAAAAACTGTTTTTT
NA	TRBV7-9	TRBJ2-3	NA	CASSFPRPLAGSTDTQYF	TGTGCCAGCAGCTTCCCCAGGCCTTTGGCGGGAAGCACAGATACGCAGTATTTT
NA	TRBV4-1	TRBJ2-2	NA	CASSQGGRALTGELFF	TGCGCCAGCAGCCAAGGTGGGCGGGCACTCACCGGGGAGCTGTTTTTT
NA	TRBV6-6	TRBJ1-3	NA	CASSPGSGSHSGNTIYF	TGTGCCAGCAGTCCCGGTTCCGGGTCTCACTCTGGAAACACCATATATTTT
NA	TRBV27	TRBJ1-1	NA	CASSPLMEGTEAFF	TGTGCCAGCAGTCCCCTCATGGAGGGCACTGAAGCTTTCTTT
NA	TRBV4-3	TRBJ1-5	NA	CASSQDWGGNQPQHF	TGCGCCAGCAGCCAAGACTGGGGGGGCAATCAGCCCCAGCATTTT
once	TRBV28	TRBJ2-1	TRBD2	CASSNYNGRYEQFF	TGTGCCAGCAGCAACTATAACGGGAGGTATGAGCAGTTCTTC
NA	TRBV3-1/TRBV3-2	TRBJ2-3	NA	CASSFYEAQRGDTQYF	TGTGCCAGCAGCTTTTATGAGGCGCAGCGAGGGGATACGCAGTATTTT
once	TRBV18	TRBJ1-4	TRBD1	CASARGDGEKLFF	TGTGCCAGCGCCAGGGGGGACGGTGAAAAACTGTTTTTT
once	TRBV7-8	TRBJ1-1	NA	CASSLAAGVNTEAFF	TGTGCCAGCAGCTTAGCAGCAGGGGTGAACACTGAAGCTTTCTTT
NA	TRBV7-9	TRBJ1-2	NA	CASSLAGSGGYTF	TGTGCCAGCAGCTTAGCGGGGAGTGGGGGCTACACCTTC
NA	TRBV6-6	TRBJ1-3	NA	CASRLAGEGNTIYF	TGTGCCAGCAGGTTAGCAGGGGAAGGAAACACCATATATTTT
NA	TRBV12-5	TRBJ2-7	TRBD1	CASGPRTGMTYEQYF	TGTGCTAGTGGGCCTCGGACAGGGATGACCTACGAGCAGTACTTC
NA	TRBV15	TRBJ2-1	NA	CATSRRSGNEQFF	TGTGCCACCAGCAGGAGATCCGGGAATGAGCAGTTCTTC
few	TRBV2	TRBJ1-6	NA	CASSESVVSPLHF	TGTGCCAGCAGTGAATCGGTTGTATCACCCCTCCACTTT
few	TRBV19	TRBJ2-7	NA	CASSSQAYEQYF	TGTGCCAGTAGCTCACAGGCCTACGAGCAGTACTTC
NA	TRBV7-9	TRBJ1-5	TRBD1	CASSSTGDRQPQHF	TGTGCCAGCAGCTCCACAGGGGATCGACAGCCCCAGCATTTT
NA	TRBV28	TRBJ2-2	TRBD1	CASSPRTGEAGELFF	TGTGCCAGCAGTCCGAGGACAGGGGAGGCCGGGGAGCTGTTTTTT
NA	TRBV19	TRBJ2-3	NA	CASSQGKDTQYF	TGTGCCAGTAGTCAGGGAAAAGATACGCAGTATTTT
NA	TRBV19	TRBJ1-1	NA	CASRTPTGSNTEAFF	TGTGCCAGTAGGACACCAACCGGGAGCAACACTGAAGCTTTCTTT
NA	TRBV28	TRBJ1-5	NA	CASSFVRGPISNQPQHF	TGTGCCAGCAGTTTTGTGCGAGGGCCTATTAGCAATCAGCCCCAGCATTTT
NA	TRBV7-2	TRBJ2-7	TRBD1	CASSLVSGTAYEQYF	TGTGCCAGCAGCTTAGTCTCCGGGACAGCCTACGAGCAGTACTTC
NA	TRBV6-5	TRBJ2-5	NA	CASSSPGVILRETQYF	TGTGCCAGCAGTTCCCCAGGCGTGATTCTTAGGGAGACCCAGTACTTC
NA	TRBV28	TRBJ1-1	NA	CASSFEGLNTEAFF	TGTGCCAGCAGTTTTGAGGGTCTGAACACTGAAGCTTTCTTT
NA	TRBV6-5	TRBJ1-5	NA	CARERRINQPQHF	TGTGCCAGGGAGAGACGTATCAATCAGCCCCAGCATTTT
NA	TRBV29-1	TRBJ2-7	NA	CSVDTGTTGHEQYF	TGCAGCGTTGATACCGGGACAACTGGCCACGAGCAGTACTTC
NA	TRBV4-3	TRBJ2-3	TRBD2	CASSRERAGGADTQYF	TGCGCCAGCAGCCGAGAAAGGGCGGGAGGGGCAGATACGCAGTATTTT
NA	TRBV9	TRBJ2-7	TRBD1	CASSEHRDRVGGEQYF	TGTGCCAGCAGCGAACACCGGGACAGGGTTGGTGGCGAGCAGTACTTC
once	TRBV6-5	TRBJ2-6	NA	CASSSVVSPGANVLTF	TGTGCCAGCAGTTCCGTCGTGAGCCCTGGGGCCAACGTCCTGACTTTC
NA	TRBV18	TRBJ1-5	TRBD1	CASSLRDSVREPQHF	TGTGCCAGCTCACTCCGGGACAGCGTAAGGGAGCCCCAGCATTTT
NA	TRBV19	TRBJ1-1	NA	CASSIVGERNTEAFF	TGTGCCAGTAGTATAGTCGGGGAAAGGAACACTGAAGCTTTCTTT
NA	TRBV25-1	TRBJ2-1	TRBD1	CASSAVTSGQPNNEQFF	TGTGCCAGCAGTGCCGTGACCTCGGGACAGCCTAACAATGAGCAGTTCTTC
NA	TRBV25-1	TRBJ2-7	TRBD1	CASSLQGELVVYEQYF	TGTGCCAGCAGCTTACAGGGGGAGTTAGTCGTCTACGAGCAGTACTTC
NA	TRBV9	TRBJ2-4	NA	CASSERPSEENIQYF	TGTGCCAGCAGCGAGAGGCCTAGCGAGGAGAACATTCAGTACTTC
NA	TRBV28	TRBJ1-4	NA	CASSLSLTNEKLFF	TGTGCCAGCAGTTTATCCCTAACTAATGAAAAACTGTTTTTT
once	TRBV3-1/TRBV3-2	TRBJ1-1	NA	CASSQDSWTALNAFF	TGTGCCAGCAGCCAAGATTCGTGGACAGCTCTAAACGCTTTCTTT
NA	TRBV5-1	TRBJ1-4	TRBD1	CASSDDRGAQKLFF	TGCGCCAGCAGCGATGACAGGGGTGCTCAAAAACTGTTTTTT
NA	TRBV11-2	TRBJ2-7	NA	CASSLAGSYEQYF	TGTGCCAGCAGCTTAGCCGGCTCCTACGAGCAGTACTTC
NA	TRBV10-1	TRBJ1-1	TRBD1	CASRSDREGTEAFF	TGCGCCAGCAGATCGGACAGGGAGGGCACTGAAGCTTTCTTT
NA	TRBV5-4	TRBJ2-7	TRBD2	CASSLEAGVGGTYF	TGTGCCAGCAGCTTGGAAGCGGGAGTGGGGGGGACGTACTTC
NA	TRBV11-2	TRBJ2-7	TRBD1	CASSSGTGGLYEQYF	TGTGCCAGCAGTTCCGGGACAGGGGGCTTATACGAGCAGTACTTC
NA	TRBV27	TRBJ2-2	TRBD1	CASSLLGQGTGELFF	TGTGCCAGCAGTTTATTGGGACAGGGCACCGGGGAGCTGTTTTTT
NA	TRBV6-2/TRBV6-3	TRBJ2-1	TRBD2	CASSYSMGGAYNEQFF	TGTGCCAGCAGTTACTCGATGGGGGGGGCCTACAATGAGCAGTTCTTC
once	TRBV5-1	TRBJ2-3	NA	CASSLEHHTDTQYF	TGCGCCAGCAGCTTGGAACACCACACAGATACGCAGTATTTT
NA	TRBV2	TRBJ2-1	NA	CASSEFDIYNEQFF	TGTGCCAGCAGTGAATTTGACATTTACAATGAGCAGTTCTTC